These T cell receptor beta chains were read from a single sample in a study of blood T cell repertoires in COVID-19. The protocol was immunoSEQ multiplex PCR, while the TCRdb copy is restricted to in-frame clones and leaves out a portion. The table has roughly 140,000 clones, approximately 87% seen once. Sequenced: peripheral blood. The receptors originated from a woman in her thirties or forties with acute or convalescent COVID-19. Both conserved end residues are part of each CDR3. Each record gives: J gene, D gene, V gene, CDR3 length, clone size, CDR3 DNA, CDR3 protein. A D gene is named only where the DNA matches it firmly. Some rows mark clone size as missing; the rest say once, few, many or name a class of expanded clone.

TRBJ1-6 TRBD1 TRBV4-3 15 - TGCGCCAGCAGCCAAGCCGGGACAGTAAGTTCACCCCTCCACTTT CASSQAGTVSSPLHF
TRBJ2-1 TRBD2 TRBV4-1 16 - TGCGCCAGCAGCCAAGAAGCTAGCGGATCCTACAATGAGCAGTTCTTC CASSQEASGSYNEQFF
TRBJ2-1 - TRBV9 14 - TGTGCCAGCAGCTCCTTACCGACTAGCAATGAGCAGTTCTTC CASSSLPTSNEQFF
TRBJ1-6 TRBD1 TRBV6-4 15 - TGTGCCAGCAGGAGAGCCGGGACAGATAATTCACCCCTCCACTTT CASRRAGTDNSPLHF
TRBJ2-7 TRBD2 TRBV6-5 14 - TGTGCCAGCAGACTGGCGGGGGGGGGTGGCGAGCAGTACTTC CASRLAGGGGEQYF
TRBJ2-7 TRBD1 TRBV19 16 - TGTGCCAGTAGTCCAGGGACAGGACGCTTCTCCTACGAGCAGTACTTC CASSPGTGRFSYEQYF
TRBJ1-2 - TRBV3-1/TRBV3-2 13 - TGTGCCAGCAGCCTGACGAGGGCGGATGGCTACACCTTC CASSLTRADGYTF
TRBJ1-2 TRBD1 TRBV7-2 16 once TGTGCCAGCAGCTTAGCGATAGGACAGGGAAACTATGGCTACACCTTC CASSLAIGQGNYGYTF
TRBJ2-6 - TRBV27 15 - TGTGCCAGCAGCCCTTATTCCTCTGGGGCCAACGTCCTGACTTTC CASSPYSSGANVLTF
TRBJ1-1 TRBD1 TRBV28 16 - TGTGCCAGCAGCCCAGGGACAGGGGTGGCTGACACTGAAGCTTTCTTT CASSPGTGVADTEAFF
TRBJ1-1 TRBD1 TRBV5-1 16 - TGCGCCAGCAGCGTTTACCCACAGGGGCATCGCACTGAAGCTTTCTTT CASSVYPQGHRTEAFF
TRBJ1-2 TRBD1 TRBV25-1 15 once TGTGCCAGCAGTGTCCGGACAGGGGGCTCACAAGGCTACACCTTC CASSVRTGGSQGYTF
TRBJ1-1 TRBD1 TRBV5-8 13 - TGTGCCAGCAGCTTCACAGGGGCTGGGCGAGCTTTCTTT CASSFTGAGRAFF
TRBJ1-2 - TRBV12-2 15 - TGTGCAAGTCGCTTAGCCGGGACACCGAACTATGGCTACACCTTC CASRLAGTPNYGYTF
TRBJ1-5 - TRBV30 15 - TGTGCCTGGAGTGTACGAGAATATAGCAATCAGCCCCAGCATTTT CAWSVREYSNQPQHF
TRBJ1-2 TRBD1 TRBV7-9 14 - TGTGCCAGCAGCTTGACAGGGGACCTCTATGGCTACACCTTC CASSLTGDLYGYTF
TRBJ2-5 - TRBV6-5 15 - TGTGCCAGCAGCGCGGACATACGGTACCAAGAGACCCAGTACTTC CASSADIRYQETQYF
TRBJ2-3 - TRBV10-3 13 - TGTGCCATCAGTGAGTCGGCTAGAGATACGCAGTATTTT CAISESARDTQYF
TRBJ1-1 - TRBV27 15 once TGTGCCAGCAGTTTATCTAACAGGGTTCGGACTGAAGCTTTCTTT CASSLSNRVRTEAFF
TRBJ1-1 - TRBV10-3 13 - TGTGCCATCAGCGCGACTGAATACACTGAAGCTTTCTTT CAISATEYTEAFF
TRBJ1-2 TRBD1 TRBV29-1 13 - TGCAGCGTCCGAAGACAGGGCGACTATGGCTACACCTTC CSVRRQGDYGYTF
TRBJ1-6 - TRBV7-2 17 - TGTGCCAGCAGCTTAGTGACCCAGTTACTGACGGGATCACCCCTCCACTTT CASSLVTQLLTGSPLHF
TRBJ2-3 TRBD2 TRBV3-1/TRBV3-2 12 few TGTGCCAGCAGCCAACAGGCGGGGGGGCAGTATTTT CASSQQAGGQYF
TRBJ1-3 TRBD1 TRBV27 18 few TGTGCCAGCAGTTTATCCTCCGGGACAGGCCTCTCTGGAAACACCATATATTTT CASSLSSGTGLSGNTIYF
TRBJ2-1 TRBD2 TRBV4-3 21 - TGCGCCAGCAGCCAGGCTGCCCCGGGACTAGCGGGACAGGGTCCATTCAATGAGCAGTTCTTC CASSQAAPGLAGQGPFNEQFF
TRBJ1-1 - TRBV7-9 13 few TGTGCCAGCAGCTTAAGGGAGTTGGCTGAAGCTTTCTTT CASSLRELAEAFF
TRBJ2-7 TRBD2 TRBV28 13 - TGTGCCAGCCGGACTAGCGGGGTCTACGAGCAGTACTTC CASRTSGVYEQYF
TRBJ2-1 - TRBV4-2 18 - TGTGCCAGCAGCCAAGGACCCCCGTGGCGGGATAGCTACAATGAGCAGTTCTTC CASSQGPPWRDSYNEQFF
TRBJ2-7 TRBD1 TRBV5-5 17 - TGTGCCAGCAGCTTGTCCCCGGGGACAGGGGGGAACTACGAGCAGTACTTC CASSLSPGTGGNYEQYF
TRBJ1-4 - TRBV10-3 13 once TGTGCCACTCGTTCGCAGACTAATGAAAAACTGTTTTTT CATRSQTNEKLFF
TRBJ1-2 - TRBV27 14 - TGTGCCAGCAGTCCTCAGGGAACATACTATGGCTACACCTTC CASSPQGTYYGYTF
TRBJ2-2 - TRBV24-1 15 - TGTGCCACCAGTAAAGGTGGGGCAGGGGCCGGGGAGCTGTTTTTT CATSKGGAGAGELFF
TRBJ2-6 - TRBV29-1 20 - TGCAGCTTTGAAGTTATAGAAAAGGGGCGGTCTCTCTCTGGGGCCAACGTCCTGACTTTC CSFEVIEKGRSLSGANVLTF
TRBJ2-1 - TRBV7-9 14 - TGTGCCAGCAGCTCCCAGGGCTCCTACAATGAGCAGTTCTTC CASSSQGSYNEQFF
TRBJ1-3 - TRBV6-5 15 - TGTGCCAGCAGTAGTACTGGACAGTCTGGAAACACCATATATTTT CASSSTGQSGNTIYF
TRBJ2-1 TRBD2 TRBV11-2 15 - TGTGCCAGCAGCTTAGATGGCGGGAGCTGGAATGAGCAGTTCTTC CASSLDGGSWNEQFF
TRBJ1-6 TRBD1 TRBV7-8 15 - TGTGCCAGCAGCCCTACGACAGGGACAGTTTCACCCCTCCACTTT CASSPTTGTVSPLHF
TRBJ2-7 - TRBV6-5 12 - TGTGCCAGCAGTTCCCAGGGTCTCGAGCAGTACTTC CASSSQGLEQYF
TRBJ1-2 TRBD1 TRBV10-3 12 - TGTGCCATCACCCCGACAGGGAGCGGCTACACCTTC CAITPTGSGYTF
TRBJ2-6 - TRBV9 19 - TGTGCCAGCAGCGCAGATCTCTGGTCTGAATTCTCTGGGGCCAACGTCCTGACTTTC CASSADLWSEFSGANVLTF
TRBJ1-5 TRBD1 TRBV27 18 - TGTGCCAGCAGTTTAAGTATGAGGGGGCAGGGTGGCAATCAGCCCCAGCATTTT CASSLSMRGQGGNQPQHF
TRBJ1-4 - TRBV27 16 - TGTGCCAGCTCACTCGGGCAGGGCAGCCGGGTCGGAAAACTGTTTTTT CASSLGQGSRVGKLFF
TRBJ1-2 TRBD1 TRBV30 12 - TGTGCCTGGAGTGGGGGGACAGGGAGGGACACCTTC CAWSGGTGRDTF
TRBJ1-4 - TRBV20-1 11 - TGCAGTGCTCCCCAGGCTGGGAAACTGTTTTTT CSAPQAGKLFF
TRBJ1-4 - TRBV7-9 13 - TGTGCCAGCAGCCGGGGGTCCTCTGAAAAACTGTTTTTT CASSRGSSEKLFF
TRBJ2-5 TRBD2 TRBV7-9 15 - TGTGCCAGCAGCTCCGGGTGGACTAGTCCTGAGACCCAGTACTTC CASSSGWTSPETQYF
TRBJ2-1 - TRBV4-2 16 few TGTGCCAGCAGCCAAGATACAGCTAGCATTTACAATGAGCAGTTCTTC CASSQDTASIYNEQFF
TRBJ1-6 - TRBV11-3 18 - TGTGCCAGCAGCCCCCGCCCGGACATGAAAACCTATAATTCACCCCTCCACTTT CASSPRPDMKTYNSPLHF
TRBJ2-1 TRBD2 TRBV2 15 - TGTGCCAGCAGTGAAGGTGGACTAGCGACAAATGAGCAGTTCTTC CASSEGGLATNEQFF
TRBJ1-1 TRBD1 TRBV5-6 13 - TGTGCCAGCAGCCGACAGGGAAACACTGAAGCTTTCTTT CASSRQGNTEAFF
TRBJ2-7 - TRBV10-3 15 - TGTGCCATCAGTGACCAGGACTCCTCCACCTACGAGCAGTACTTC CAISDQDSSTYEQYF
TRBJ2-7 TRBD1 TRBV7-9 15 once TGTGCCAGCAGCTCAACCGGACAGGGAACCTACGAGCAGTACTTC CASSSTGQGTYEQYF
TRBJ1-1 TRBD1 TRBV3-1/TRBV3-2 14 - TGTGCCAGCAGCCTAAGACAGGGGAACACTGAAGCTTTCTTT CASSLRQGNTEAFF
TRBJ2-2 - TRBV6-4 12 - TGTGCCAGCGAATCGGGCACCGGGGAGCTGTTTTTT CASESGTGELFF
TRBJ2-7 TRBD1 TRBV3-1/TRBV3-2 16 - TGTGCCAGCAGCCTCCAAAGGGGACAGGGGAACTACGAGCAGTACTTC CASSLQRGQGNYEQYF
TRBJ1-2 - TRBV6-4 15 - TGTGCCAGCAGTGAAAATTCGTCACAGCTCTCTGGCTACACCTTC CASSENSSQLSGYTF
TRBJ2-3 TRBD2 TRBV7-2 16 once TGTGCCAGCAGCCCGGGACTAGCGGGAGGGTCAGATACGCAGTATTTT CASSPGLAGGSDTQYF